This T cell receptor beta chain was sequenced during a study of T cells in Graves' hyperthyroidism and ophthalmopathy. Study results and caveats: Ophthalmopathy was identified by the model a median about 6.4 months ahead of onset.

This clonotype was counted ten times or more. Its target is unknown. Graves' hyperthyroidism is called stable when ophthalmopathy does not progress within 18 months. The hyperthyroidism patients had all been newly diagnosed, and their disease duration was under 2 months. Their ages ranged from 18 to 65 years. Amplification yielded TCR beta CDR3 regions, with RNA transcripts as the source. The study used the HTBI primer set for a first-round RT-PCR of the TCR CDR3. TCRdb used MiXCR to reprocess the multiplex PCR reads, holding one entry per CDR3 protein. Of about 720,000 distinct CDR3 sequences detected, 15% to 20% appear once; the ten largest clones hold 8.4%. The CDR3 totals 17 residues. V was shortened by 1 base and J by 2 bases, with 16 bases between the two germline ends. Germline-derived CDR1 and CDR2 are SGHTA and FQGNSA.

This chain uses TRBV7-2 with TRBJ2-3; possibly TRBD2 for D (6 bases). The material sequenced was blood. The sequence was obtained from a young man with Graves' hyperthyroidism. Here the CDR3 DNA reads TGTGCCAGCAGCTTAGTTCCGGGACTCTTTCCCACAGATACGCAGTATTTT. Protein: CASSLVPGLFPTDTQYF.